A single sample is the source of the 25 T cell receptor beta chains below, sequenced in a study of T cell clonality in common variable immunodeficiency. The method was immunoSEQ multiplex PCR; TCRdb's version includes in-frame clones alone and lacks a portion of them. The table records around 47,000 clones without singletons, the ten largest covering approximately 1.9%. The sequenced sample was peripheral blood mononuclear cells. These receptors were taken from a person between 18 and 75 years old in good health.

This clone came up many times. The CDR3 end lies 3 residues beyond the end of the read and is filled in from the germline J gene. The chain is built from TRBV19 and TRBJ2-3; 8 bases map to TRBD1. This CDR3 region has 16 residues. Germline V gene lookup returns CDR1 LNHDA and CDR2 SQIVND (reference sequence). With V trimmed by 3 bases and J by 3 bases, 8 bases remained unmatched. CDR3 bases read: TGTGCCAGTAGTATGGAATCGGACAGGGAAACAGATACG. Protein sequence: CASSMESDRETDT. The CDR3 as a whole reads CASSMESDRETDTQYF.

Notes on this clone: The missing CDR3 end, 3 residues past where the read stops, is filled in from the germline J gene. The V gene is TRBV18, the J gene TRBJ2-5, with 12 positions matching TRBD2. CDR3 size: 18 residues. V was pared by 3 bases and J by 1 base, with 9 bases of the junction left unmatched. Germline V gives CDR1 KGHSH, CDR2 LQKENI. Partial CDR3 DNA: TGTGCCAGCTCACCCCCGGGACTAGCGGGCCCGACCCAAGAGACC. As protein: CASSPPGLAGPTQET. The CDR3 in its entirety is CASSPPGLAGPTQETQYF. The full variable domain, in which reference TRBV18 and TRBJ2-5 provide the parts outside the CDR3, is NAGVMQNPRHLVRRRGQEARLRCSPMKGHSHVYWYRQLPEEGLKFMVYLQKENIIDESGMPKERFSAEFPKEGPSILRIQQVVRGDSAAYFCASSPPGLAGPTQETQYFGPGTRLLVL.

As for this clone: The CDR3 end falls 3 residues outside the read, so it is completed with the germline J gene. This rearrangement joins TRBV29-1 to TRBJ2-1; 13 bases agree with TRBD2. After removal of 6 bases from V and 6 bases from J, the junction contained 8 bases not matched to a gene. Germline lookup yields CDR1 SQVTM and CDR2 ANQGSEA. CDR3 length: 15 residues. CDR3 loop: CSVGLGLAGSNEQFF. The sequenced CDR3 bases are TGCAGCGTGGGACTGGGACTAGCGGGAAGCAATGAG.

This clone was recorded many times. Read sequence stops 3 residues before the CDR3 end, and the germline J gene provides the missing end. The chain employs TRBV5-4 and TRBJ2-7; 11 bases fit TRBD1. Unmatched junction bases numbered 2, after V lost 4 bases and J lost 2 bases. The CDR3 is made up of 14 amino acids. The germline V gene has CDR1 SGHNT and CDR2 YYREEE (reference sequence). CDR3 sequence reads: CASSMGQGAYEQYF. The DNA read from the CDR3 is TGTGCCAGCAGCATGGGACAGGGGGCCTACGAG.

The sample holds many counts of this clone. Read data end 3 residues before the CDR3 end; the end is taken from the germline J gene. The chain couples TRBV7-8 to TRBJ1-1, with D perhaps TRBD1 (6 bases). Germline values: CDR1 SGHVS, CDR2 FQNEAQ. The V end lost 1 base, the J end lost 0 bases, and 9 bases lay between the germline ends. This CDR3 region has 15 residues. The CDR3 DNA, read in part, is TGTGCCAGCAGCTTAGGAGACAGGATGAACACTGAA. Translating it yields CASSLGDRMNTE. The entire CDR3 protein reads CASSLGDRMNTEAFF.

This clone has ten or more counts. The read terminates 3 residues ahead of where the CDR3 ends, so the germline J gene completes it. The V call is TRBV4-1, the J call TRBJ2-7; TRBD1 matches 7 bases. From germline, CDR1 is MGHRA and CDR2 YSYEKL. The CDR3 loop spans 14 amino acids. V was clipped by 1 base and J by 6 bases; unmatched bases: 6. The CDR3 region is CASSQVTGFAEQYF. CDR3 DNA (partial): TGCGCCAGCAGCCAAGTGACAGGGTTCGCCGAG.

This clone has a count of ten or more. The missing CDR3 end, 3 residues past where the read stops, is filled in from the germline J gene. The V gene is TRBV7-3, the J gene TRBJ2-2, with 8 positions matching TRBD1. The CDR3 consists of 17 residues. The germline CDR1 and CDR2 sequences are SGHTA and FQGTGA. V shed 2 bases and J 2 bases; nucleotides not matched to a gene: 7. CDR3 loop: CASSLSPDRDNTGELFF. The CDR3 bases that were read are TGTGCCAGCAGCTTATCCCCGGACAGGGATAACACCGGGGAG.

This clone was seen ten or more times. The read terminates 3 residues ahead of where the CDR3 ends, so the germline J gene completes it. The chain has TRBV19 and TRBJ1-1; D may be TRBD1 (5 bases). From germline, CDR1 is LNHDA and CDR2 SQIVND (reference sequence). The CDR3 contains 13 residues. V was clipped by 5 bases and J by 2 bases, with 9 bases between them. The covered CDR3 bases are TGTGCCAGTAGTGAACAGGTAAACACTGAA. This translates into CASSEQVNTE. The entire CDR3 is CASSEQVNTEAFF.

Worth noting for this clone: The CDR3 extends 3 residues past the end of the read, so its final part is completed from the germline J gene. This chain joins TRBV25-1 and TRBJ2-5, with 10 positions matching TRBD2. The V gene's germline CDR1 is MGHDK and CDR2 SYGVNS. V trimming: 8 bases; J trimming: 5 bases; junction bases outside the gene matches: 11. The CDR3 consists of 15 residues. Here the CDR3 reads CASSSASGSPETQYF. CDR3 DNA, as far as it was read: TGTGCCAGCTCCTCGGCTAGCGGGAGTCCGGAGACC.

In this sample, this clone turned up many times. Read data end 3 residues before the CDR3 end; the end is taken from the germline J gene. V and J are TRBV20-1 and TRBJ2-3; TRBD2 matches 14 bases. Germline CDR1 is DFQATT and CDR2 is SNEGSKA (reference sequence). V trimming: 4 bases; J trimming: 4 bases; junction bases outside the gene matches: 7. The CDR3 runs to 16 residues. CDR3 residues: CSANRLAGGPADTQYF. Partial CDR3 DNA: TGCAGTGCTAATAGACTAGCGGGAGGGCCTGCAGATACG.

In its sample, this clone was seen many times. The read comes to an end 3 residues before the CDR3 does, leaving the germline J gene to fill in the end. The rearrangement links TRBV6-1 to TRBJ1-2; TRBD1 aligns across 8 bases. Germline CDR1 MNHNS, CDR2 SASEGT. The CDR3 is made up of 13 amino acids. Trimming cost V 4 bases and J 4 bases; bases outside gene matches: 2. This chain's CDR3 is CASSGQGIYGYTF. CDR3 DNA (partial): TGTGCCAGCAGTGGACAGGGGATCTATGGC.

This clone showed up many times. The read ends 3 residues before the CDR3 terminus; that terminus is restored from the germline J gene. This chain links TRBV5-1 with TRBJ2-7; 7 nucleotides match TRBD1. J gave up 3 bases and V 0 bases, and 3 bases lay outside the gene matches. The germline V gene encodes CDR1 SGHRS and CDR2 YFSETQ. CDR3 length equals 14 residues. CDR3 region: CASSLGRDSYEQYF. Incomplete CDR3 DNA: TGCGCCAGCAGCTTGGGCCGGGACAGCTACGAG.

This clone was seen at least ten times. CDR3 DNA, as far as it was read: TGTGCCAGCAGCTCAAGACGGCTAGCGGGGGGGCCGGGGACC. It specifies CASSSRRLAGGPGT. The complete CDR3 protein is CASSSRRLAGGPGTQYF. This chain links TRBV7-8 with TRBJ2-5; 12 bases match TRBD2. The DNA ends 3 residues before the CDR3 does, and the rest of the CDR3 is filled in from the germline J gene. Germline V gene sequence: CDR1 SGHVS, CDR2 FQNEAQ. J gave up 7 bases and V 4 bases, and 13 bases lay outside the gene matches. This CDR3 region has 17 residues.

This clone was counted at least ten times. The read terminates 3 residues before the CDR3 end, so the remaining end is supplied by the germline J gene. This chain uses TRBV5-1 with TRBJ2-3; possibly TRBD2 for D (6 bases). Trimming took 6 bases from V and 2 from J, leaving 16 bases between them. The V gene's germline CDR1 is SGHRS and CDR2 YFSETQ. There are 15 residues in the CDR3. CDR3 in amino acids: CASKRSSGYTDTQYF. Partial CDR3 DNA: TGCGCCAGCAAACGATCGAGCGGGTACACAGATACG.

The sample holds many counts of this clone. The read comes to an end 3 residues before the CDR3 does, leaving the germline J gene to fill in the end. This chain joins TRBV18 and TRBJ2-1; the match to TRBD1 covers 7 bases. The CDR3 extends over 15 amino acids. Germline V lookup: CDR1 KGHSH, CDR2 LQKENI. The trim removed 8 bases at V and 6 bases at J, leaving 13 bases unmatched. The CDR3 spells CASETRQGYRNEQFF. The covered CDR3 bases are TGTGCCAGCGAAACGAGACAGGGTTACCGCAATGAG.

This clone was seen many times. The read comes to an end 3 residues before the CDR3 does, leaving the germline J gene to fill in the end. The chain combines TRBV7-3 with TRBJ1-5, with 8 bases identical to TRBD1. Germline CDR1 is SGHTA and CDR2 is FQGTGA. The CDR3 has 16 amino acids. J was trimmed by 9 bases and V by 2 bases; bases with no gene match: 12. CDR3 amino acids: CASSLPARRGLVPQHF. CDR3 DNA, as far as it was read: TGTGCCAGCAGCTTACCCGCCCGCAGGGGGCTTGTGCCC.

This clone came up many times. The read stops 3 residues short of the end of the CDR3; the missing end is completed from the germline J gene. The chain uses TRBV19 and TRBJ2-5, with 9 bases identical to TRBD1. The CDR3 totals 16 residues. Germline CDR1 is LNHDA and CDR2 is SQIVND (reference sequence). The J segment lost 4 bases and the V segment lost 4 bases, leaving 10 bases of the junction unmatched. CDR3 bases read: TGTGCCAGTAGTACATTTGCGACAGGGGGGGGAGAGACC. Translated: CASSTFATGGGET. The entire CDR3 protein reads CASSTFATGGGETQYF.

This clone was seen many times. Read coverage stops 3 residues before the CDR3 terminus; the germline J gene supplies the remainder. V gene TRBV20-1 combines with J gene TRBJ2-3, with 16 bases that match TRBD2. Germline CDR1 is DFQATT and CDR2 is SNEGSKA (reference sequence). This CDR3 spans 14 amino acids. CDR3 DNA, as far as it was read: TGCAGTGCCGCCGGGACTAGCGGGGGGGCTTCG. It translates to CSAAGTSGGAS. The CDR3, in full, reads CSAAGTSGGASQYF.

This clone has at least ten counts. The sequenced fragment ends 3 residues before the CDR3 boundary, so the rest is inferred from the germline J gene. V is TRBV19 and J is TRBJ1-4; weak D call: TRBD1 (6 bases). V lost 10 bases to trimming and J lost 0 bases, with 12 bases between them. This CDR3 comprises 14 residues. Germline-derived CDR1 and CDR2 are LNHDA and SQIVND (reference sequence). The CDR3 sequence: CATRGVPTNEKLFF. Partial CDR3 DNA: TGTGCCACCAGGGGAGTGCCAACTAATGAAAAA.

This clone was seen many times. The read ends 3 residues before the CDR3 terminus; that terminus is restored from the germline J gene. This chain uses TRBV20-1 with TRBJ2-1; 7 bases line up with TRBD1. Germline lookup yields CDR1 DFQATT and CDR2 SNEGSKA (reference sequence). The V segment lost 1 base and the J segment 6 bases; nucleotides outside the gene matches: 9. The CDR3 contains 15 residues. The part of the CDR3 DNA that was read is TGCAGTGCTAGAGGGGAAACAGGGGCCGGCAATGAG. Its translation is CSARGETGAGNE. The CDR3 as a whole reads CSARGETGAGNEQFF.

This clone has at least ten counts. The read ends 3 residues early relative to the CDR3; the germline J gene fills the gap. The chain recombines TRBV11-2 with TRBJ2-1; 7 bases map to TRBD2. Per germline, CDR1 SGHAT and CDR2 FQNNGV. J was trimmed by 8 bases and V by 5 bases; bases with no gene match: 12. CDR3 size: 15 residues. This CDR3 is CASSRPVAGGDEQFF. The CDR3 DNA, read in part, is TGTGCCAGCAGCCGCCCGGTTGCTGGGGGGGATGAG.

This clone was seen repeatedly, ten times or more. The CDR3 region is CASSLGFNGYTF. The part of the CDR3 DNA that was read is TGTGCCAGTTCTCTGGGCTTTAACGGC. The J gene is TRBJ1-2, the V gene TRBV19, with D unresolved. The CDR3 end falls 3 residues outside the read, so it is completed with the germline J gene. In germline, CDR1 is LNHDA, CDR2 SQIVND (reference sequence). The CDR3 covers 12 residues.

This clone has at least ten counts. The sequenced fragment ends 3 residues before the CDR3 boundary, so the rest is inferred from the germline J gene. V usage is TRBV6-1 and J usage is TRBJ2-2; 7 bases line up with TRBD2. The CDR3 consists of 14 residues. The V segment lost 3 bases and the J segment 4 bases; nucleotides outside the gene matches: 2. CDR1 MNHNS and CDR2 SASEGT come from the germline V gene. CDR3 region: CASSERGSTGELFF. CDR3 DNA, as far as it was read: TGTGCCAGCAGTGAGCGGGGGTCCACCGGGGAG.

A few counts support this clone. The CDR3 DNA, read in part, is TGTGCCAGCAGTGAGTCGGGGACTAGTTCTCGT. Protein product: CASSESGTSSR. The complete CDR3 protein is CASSESGTSSRQYF. This chain joins TRBV2 and TRBJ2-4; 8 bases agree with TRBD2. The CDR3 end lies 3 residues beyond the end of the read and is filled in from the germline J gene. The CDR3 spans 14 residues. CDR1 and CDR2 (germline): SNHLY, FYNNEI.

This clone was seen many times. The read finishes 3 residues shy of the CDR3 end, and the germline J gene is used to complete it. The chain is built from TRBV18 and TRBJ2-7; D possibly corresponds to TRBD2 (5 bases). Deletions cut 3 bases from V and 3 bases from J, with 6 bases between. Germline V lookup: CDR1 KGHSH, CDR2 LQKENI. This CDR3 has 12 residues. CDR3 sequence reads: CASSPDFYEQYF. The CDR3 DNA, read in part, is TGTGCCAGCTCACCGGACTTCTACGAG.